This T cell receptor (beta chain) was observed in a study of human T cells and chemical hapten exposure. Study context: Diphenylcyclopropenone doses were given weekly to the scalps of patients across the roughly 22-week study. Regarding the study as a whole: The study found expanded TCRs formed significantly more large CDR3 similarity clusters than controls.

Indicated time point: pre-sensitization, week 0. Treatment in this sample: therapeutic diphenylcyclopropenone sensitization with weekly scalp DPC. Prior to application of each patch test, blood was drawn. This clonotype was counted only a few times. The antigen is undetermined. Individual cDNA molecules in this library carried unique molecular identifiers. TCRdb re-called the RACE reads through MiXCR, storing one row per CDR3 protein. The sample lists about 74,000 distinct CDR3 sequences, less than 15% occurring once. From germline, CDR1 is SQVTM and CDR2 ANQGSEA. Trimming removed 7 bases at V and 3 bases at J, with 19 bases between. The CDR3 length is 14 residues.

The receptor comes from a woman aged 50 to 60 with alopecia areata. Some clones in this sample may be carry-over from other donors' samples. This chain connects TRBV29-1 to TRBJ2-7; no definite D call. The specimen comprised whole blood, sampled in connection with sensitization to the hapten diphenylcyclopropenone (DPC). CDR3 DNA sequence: TGCAGCGCTACTTTTAGCTCGAACCTCTACGAGCAGTACTTC. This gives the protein CSATFSSNLYEQYF.